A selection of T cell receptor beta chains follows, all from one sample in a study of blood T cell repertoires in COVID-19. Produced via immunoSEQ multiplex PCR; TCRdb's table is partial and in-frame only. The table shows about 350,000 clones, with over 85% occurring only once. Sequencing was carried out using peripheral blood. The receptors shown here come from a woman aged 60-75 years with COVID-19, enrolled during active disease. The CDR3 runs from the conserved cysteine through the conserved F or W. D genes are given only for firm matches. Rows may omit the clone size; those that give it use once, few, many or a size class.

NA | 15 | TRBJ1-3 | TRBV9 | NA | CASSVGWLSGNTIYF | TGTGCCAGCAGCGTAGGATGGCTTTCTGGAAACACCATATATTTT
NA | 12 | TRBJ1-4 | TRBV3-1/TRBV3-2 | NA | CASSQEREKLFF | TGTGCCAGCAGCCAGGAGAGGGAAAAACTGTTTTTT
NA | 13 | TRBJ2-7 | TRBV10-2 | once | CASSERSSYEQYF | TGCGCCAGCAGTGAGCGCAGCTCCTACGAGCAGTACTTC
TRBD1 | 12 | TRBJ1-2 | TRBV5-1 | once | CASSPGGYGYTF | TGCGCCAGCAGCCCAGGGGGCTATGGCTACACCTTC
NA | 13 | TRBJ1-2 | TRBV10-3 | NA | CAISENDSYGYTF | TGTGCCATCAGTGAGAACGACAGCTATGGCTACACCTTC
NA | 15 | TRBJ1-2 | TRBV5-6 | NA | CASSHNQGANYGYTF | TGTGCCAGCAGCCACAATCAGGGCGCTAACTATGGCTACACCTTC
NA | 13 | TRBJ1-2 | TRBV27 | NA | CASSQQVNYGYTF | TGTGCCAGCAGTCAGCAGGTTAACTATGGCTACACCTTC
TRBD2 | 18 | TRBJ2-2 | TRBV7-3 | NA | CASSFLGLAGNPTGELFF | TGTGCCAGCAGCTTCCTTGGACTAGCGGGGAACCCCACCGGGGAGCTGTTTTTT
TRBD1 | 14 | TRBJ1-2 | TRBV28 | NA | CASSSGQDPYGYTF | TGTGCCAGCAGTAGCGGACAGGACCCCTATGGCTACACCTTC
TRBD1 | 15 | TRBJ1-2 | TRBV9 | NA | CASSVATGGNYGYTF | TGTGCCAGCAGCGTAGCAACAGGGGGCAACTATGGCTACACCTTC
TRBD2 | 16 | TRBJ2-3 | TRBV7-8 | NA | CASSLPKRGSTDTQYF | TGTGCCAGCAGCTTACCGAAGCGGGGAAGCACAGATACGCAGTATTTT
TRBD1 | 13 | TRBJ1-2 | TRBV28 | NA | CASSGTGKGGYTF | TGTGCCAGCAGTGGGACAGGGAAGGGGGGCTACACCTTC
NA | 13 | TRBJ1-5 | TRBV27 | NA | CASSPRRDQPQHF | TGTGCCAGCAGTCCGAGGCGGGATCAGCCCCAGCATTTT
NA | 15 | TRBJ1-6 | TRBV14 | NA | CASSRDISYNSPLHF | TGTGCCAGCAGCCGGGACATCTCCTATAATTCACCCCTCCACTTT
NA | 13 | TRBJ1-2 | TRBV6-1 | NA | CASSEVANYGYTF | TGTGCCAGCAGTGAAGTAGCTAACTATGGCTACACCTTC
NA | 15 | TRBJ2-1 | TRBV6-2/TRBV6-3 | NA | CASSDGGAFYNEQFF | TGTGCCAGCAGTGATGGGGGGGCCTTCTACAATGAGCAGTTCTTC
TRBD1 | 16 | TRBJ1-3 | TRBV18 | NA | CASSPPDRGRENTIYF | TGTGCCAGCTCACCACCGGACAGGGGGCGCGAAAACACCATATATTTT
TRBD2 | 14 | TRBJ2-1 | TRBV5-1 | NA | CASSGGTRGNEQFF | TGCGCCAGCAGCGGGGGGACTAGGGGCAATGAGCAGTTCTTC
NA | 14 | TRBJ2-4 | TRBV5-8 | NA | CASSLRGSGNIQYF | TGTGCCAGCAGCTTGAGAGGATCGGGAAACATTCAGTACTTC